Listed here are 23 T cell receptor beta chains from one sample, sequenced in a study of T cells expressing NK-cell markers. TCRdb re-called the 5' RACE reads and shows each CDR3 protein once, DNA omitted. The sample holds 500,000 or so distinct CDR3 sequences. The specimen sequenced was blood T cells: a sorted CD56 or NKG2C T cell subset, CD4+ or CD8+ T cells, or bulk PBMC T cells (not recorded which). The receptors derive from a man aged 18 to 29 in good health.

This chain links TRBV7-8 with TRBJ2-1. Germline V gives CDR1 SGHVS, CDR2 FQNEAQ. CDR3 length equals 13 residues. The CDR3: CASSLRWQDEQFF.

V is TRBV20-1 and J is TRBJ1-2. Germline assignment: CDR1 DFQATT and CDR2 SNEGSKA (reference sequence). The CDR3 is made up of 11 amino acids. The CDR3 spells CSAAALGGYTF.

The CDR3: CASSLLDVAGELFF. V usage is TRBV5-6 and J usage is TRBJ2-2. CDR1 and CDR2 (germline): SGHDT, YYEEEE. The CDR3 spans 14 residues.

V usage is TRBV4-3 and J usage is TRBJ2-3. Germline-derived CDR1 and CDR2 are LGHNA and YSLEER. The CDR3 runs 14 residues. CDR3: CASSQVSRWDTQYF.

CDR3 protein: CSVEERGRGSYEQFF. The gene calls are TRBV29-1 and TRBJ2-1; the D call of TRBD1 rests on TCRdb alone, since no DNA is present to check it. Germline assignment: CDR1 SQVTM and CDR2 ANQGSEA. The CDR3 consists of 15 residues.

The rearrangement links TRBV29-1 to TRBJ2-5; TCRdb's D gene call, TRBD2, goes unchecked for lack of DNA. CDR3 length: 13 amino acids. Germline values: CDR1 SQVTM, CDR2 ANQGSEA. The CDR3 region is CSTSGRLQETQYF.

J is TRBJ2-7 and V is TRBV5-5. CDR1 and CDR2 (germline): SGHKS, YYEKEE (reference sequence). This CDR3 is 12 amino acids long. The CDR3 region is CASSPTTMQQYF.

The CDR3 protein is CSVARIGTGELFF. This chain connects TRBV29-1 to TRBJ2-2; TCRdb's D call of TRBD1 is untestable without DNA. The CDR3 is made up of 13 amino acids. CDR1 SQVTM and CDR2 ANQGSEA come from the germline V gene.

The chain employs TRBV3-1 and TRBJ2-3. This CDR3 is built from 15 residues. Per the germline V gene, CDR1 is LGHDT and CDR2 is YNNKEL (reference sequence). Here the CDR3 reads CASSPVAGATDTQYF.

The CDR3 sequence is CASSQVRDSFQETQYF. This chain joins TRBV5-1 and TRBJ2-5; TCRdb picks TRBD2, but there is no DNA to check that call. CDR3 length: 16 residues. Per the germline V gene, CDR1 is SGHRS and CDR2 is YFSETQ.

The chain combines TRBV20-1 with TRBJ1-1. Germline CDR1 and CDR2: DFQATT and SNEGSKA (reference sequence). This CDR3 has 13 amino acids. CDR3: CSARDRPWTEAFF.

This chain connects TRBV11-2 to TRBJ2-3; there is no DNA to check the TCRdb D call of TRBD2. CDR3 length: 19 residues. Germline V gives CDR1 SGHAT, CDR2 FQNNGV. The CDR3 is CASSPGLAGVGLYTDTQYF.

This chain connects TRBV18 to TRBJ1-1; the TRBD1 assignment by TCRdb is unverifiable without DNA. Germline V gives CDR1 KGHSH, CDR2 LQKENI. The CDR3 runs to 14 residues. This chain's CDR3 is CASSWDGSNTEAFF.

CDR3 region: CASFTGEFTSTDTQYF. This chain uses TRBV5-1 with TRBJ2-3; the D call of TRBD1 rests on TCRdb alone, since no DNA is present to check it. The germline gives CDR1 SGHRS, CDR2 YFSETQ. The CDR3 sequence is 16 residues long.

The gene calls are TRBV25-1 and TRBJ2-5; the TCRdb call, TRBD2, lacks DNA for checking. Per germline, CDR1 MGHDK and CDR2 SYGVNS. CDR3 length: 14 amino acids. CDR3: CASSEIGGRETQYF.

This chain uses TRBV27 with TRBJ2-5; TCRdb picks TRBD2, but there is no DNA to check that call. Germline V gene lookup returns CDR1 MNHEY and CDR2 SMNVEV (reference sequence). The CDR3 runs to 15 residues. This CDR3 reads CASSFSQRVRETQYF.

V gene TRBV10-3 combines with J gene TRBJ2-7; absent DNA, TCRdb's TRBD1 call cannot be checked. The CDR3 sequence is 14 residues long. Germline CDR1 and CDR2: ENHRY and SYGVKD. The CDR3: CATAGQGLTYEQYF.

J is TRBJ1-1 and V is TRBV19; the TCRdb D gene call, TRBD1, has no DNA to confirm it. Germline V gene sequence: CDR1 LNHDA, CDR2 SQIVND (reference sequence). The CDR3 loop spans 14 amino acids. The CDR3 sequence: CASSPRQGSPEAFF. The full variable domain, completed using reference TRBV19 and TRBJ1-1, is DGGITQSPKYLFRKEGQNVTLSCEQNLNHDAMYWYRQDPGQGLRLIYYSQIVNDFQKGDIAEGYSVSREKKESFPLTVTSAQKNPTAFYLCASSPRQGSPEAFFGQGTRLTVV.

The chain joins TRBV6-5 to TRBJ2-3; TCRdb picks TRBD1, but there is no DNA to check that call. The CDR3 is 16 amino acids. CDR1 and CDR2 from the germline V gene are MNHEY and SVGAGI. CDR3 loop: CASSYPTGGVTDTQYF.

The V gene is TRBV7-8, the J gene TRBJ2-1; absent DNA, TCRdb's TRBD1 call cannot be checked. Germline-derived CDR1 and CDR2 are SGHVS and FQNEAQ. The CDR3 is 16 residues long. The CDR3 here is CASSLAGDRAYNEQFF.

The chain recombines TRBV2 with TRBJ2-2; TCRdb outputs TRBD2, but without DNA this stays unchecked. CDR3 size: 16 residues. The germline gives CDR1 SNHLY, CDR2 FYNNEI. This CDR3 is CASSARLAGATGELFF.

This chain uses TRBV9 with TRBJ2-3; TCRdb proposes TRBD1, but this gene call is untestable without DNA. Germline CDR1 reads SGDLS; CDR2 reads YYNGEE. This CDR3 is built from 16 residues. The CDR3 here is CASSLRTASLTDTQYF.

The chain employs TRBV7-2 and TRBJ2-7; the D gene TCRdb calls, TRBD1, cannot be checked with no DNA. Germline-derived CDR1 and CDR2 are SGHTA and FQGNSA. The CDR3 loop spans 13 amino acids. CDR3: CASSLDRDSWQYF.